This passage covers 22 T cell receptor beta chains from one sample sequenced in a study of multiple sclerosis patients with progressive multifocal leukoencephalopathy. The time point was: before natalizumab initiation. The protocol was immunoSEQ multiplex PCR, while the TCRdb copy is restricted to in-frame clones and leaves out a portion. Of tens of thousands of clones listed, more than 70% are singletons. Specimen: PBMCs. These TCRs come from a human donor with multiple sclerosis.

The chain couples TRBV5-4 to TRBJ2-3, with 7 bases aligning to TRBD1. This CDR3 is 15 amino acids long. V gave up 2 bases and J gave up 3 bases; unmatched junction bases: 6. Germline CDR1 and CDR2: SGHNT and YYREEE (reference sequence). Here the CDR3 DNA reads TGTGCCAGCAGCTTTAAAGGGGGCGGGACAGATACGCAGTATTTT. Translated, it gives CASSFKGGGTDTQYF.

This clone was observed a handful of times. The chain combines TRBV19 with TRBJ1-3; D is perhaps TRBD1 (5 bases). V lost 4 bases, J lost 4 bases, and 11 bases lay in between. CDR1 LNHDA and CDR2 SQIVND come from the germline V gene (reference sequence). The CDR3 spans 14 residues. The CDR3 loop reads CASSRAGDGNTIYF. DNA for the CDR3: TGTGCCAGTAGTAGAGCCGGGGACGGAAACACCATATATTTT.

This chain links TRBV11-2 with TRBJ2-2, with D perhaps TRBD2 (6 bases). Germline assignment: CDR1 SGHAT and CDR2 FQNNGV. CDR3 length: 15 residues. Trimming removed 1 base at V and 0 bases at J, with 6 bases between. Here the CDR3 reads CASSLAGANTGELFF. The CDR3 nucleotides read TGTGCCAGCAGCTTAGCGGGGGCGAACACCGGGGAGCTGTTTTTT.

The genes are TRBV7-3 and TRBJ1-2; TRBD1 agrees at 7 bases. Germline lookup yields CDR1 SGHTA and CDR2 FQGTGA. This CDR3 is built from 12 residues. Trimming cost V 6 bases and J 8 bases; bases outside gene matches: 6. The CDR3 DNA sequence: TGTGCCAGCAGGTTGGGACAGAGCGGCTACACCTTC. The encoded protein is CASRLGQSGYTF.

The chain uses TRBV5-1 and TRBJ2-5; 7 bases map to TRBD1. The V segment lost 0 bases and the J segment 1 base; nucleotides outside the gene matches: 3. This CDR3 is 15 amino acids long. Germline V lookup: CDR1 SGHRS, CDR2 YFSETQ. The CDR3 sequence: CASSLVGQSQETQYF. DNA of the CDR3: TGCGCCAGCAGCTTGGTGGGACAGTCCCAAGAGACCCAGTACTTC.

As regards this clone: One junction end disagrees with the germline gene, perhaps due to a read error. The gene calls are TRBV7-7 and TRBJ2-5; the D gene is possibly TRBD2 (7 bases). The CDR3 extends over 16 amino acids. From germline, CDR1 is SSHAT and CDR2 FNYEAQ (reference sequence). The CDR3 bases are TGTGCTAGCAGCTTAGGGGGGGCTAGCGGACAAGAGACCCAGTACTTC. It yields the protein CASSLGGASGQETQYF.

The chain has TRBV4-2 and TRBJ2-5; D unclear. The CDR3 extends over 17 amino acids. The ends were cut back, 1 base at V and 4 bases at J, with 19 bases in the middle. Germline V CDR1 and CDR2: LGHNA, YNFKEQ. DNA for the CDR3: TGTGCCAGCAGCCAAGCATACCAAGAGAGGTGGGGAGAGACCCAGTACTTC. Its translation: CASSQAYQERWGETQYF.

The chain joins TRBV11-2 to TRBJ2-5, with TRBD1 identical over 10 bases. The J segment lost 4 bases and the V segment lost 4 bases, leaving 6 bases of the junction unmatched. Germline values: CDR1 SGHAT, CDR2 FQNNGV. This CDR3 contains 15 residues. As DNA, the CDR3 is TGTGCCAGCAGCTCCCGGGACAGGGGAATAGAGACCCAGTACTTC. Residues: CASSSRDRGIETQYF.

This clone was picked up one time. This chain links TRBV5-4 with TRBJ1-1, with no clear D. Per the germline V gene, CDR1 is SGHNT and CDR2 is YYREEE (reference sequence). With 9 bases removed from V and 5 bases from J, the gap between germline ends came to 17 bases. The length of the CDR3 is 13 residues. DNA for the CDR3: TGTGCCACCTACCCCGCCTTTGGGACTGAAGCTTTCTTT. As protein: CATYPAFGTEAFF.

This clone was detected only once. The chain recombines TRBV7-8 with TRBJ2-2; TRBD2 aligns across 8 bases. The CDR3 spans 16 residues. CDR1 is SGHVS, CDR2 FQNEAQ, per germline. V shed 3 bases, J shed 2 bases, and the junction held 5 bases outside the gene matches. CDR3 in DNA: TGTGCCAGCAGCTTCTCAAGCGGGGGAAACACCGGGGAGCTGTTTTTT. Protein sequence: CASSFSSGGNTGELFF.

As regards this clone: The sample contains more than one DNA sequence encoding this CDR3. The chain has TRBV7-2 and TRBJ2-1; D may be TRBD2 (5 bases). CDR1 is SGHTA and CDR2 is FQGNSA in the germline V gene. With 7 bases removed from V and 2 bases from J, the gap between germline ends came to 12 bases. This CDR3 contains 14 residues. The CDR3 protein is CASNPGITYNEQFF. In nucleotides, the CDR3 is TGTGCCAGCAACCCCGGGATCACCTACAATGAGCAGTTCTTC.

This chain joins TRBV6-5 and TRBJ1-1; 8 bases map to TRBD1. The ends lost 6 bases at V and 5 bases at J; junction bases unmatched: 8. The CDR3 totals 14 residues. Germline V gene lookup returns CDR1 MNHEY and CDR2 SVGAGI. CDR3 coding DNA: TGTGCCAGCAGCCCCAGGGGGCGCATAACTGAAGCTTTCTTT. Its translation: CASSPRGRITEAFF.

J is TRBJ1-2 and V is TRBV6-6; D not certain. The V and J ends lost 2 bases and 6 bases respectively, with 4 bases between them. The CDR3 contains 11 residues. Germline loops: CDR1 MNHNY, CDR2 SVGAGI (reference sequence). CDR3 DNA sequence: TGTGCCAGCAGTTACGGAGATGGCTACACCTTC. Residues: CASSYGDGYTF.

The CDR3 protein is CATSQAITMGYGYTF. The CDR3 DNA reads as TGTGCCACCAGCCAAGCGATTACCATGGGCTATGGCTACACCTTC. The J gene is TRBJ1-2, the V gene TRBV15; D uncertain. The CDR3 has 15 amino acids. The germline gives CDR1 LNHNV, CDR2 YYDKDF (reference sequence). Between the trimmed V and J ends, which lost 5 bases and 4 bases, there was a span of 17 bases.

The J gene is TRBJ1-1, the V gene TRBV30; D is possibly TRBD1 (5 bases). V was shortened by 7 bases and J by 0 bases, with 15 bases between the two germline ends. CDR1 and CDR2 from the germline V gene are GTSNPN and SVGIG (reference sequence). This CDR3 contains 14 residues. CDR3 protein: CAYEPGGVNTEAFF. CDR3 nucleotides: TGTGCCTACGAACCCGGGGGGGTGAACACTGAAGCTTTCTTT.

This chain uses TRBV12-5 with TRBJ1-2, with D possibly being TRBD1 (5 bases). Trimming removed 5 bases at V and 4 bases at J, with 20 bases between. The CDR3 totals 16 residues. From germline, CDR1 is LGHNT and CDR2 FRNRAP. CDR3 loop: CASGEKVQGKTYGYTF. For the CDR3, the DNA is TGTGCTAGTGGTGAAAAAGTGCAGGGAAAGACCTATGGCTACACCTTC.

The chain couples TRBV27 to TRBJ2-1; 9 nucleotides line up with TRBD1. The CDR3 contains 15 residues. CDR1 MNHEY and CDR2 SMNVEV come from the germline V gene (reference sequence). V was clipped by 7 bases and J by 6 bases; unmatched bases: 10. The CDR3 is CASTPEGTGPNEQFF. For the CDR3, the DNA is TGTGCCAGCACTCCCGAGGGGACAGGGCCCAATGAGCAGTTCTTC.

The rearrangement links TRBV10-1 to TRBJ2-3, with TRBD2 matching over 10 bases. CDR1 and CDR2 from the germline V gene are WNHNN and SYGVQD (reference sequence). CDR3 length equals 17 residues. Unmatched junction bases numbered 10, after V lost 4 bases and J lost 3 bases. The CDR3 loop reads CASSGLAGDPLTDTQYF. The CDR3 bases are TGCGCCAGCAGTGGCCTAGCGGGGGATCCGCTGACAGATACGCAGTATTTT.

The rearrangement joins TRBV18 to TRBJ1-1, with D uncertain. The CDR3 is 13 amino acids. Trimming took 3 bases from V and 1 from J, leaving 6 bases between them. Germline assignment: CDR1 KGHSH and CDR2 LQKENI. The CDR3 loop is CASSPQPNTEAFF. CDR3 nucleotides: TGTGCCAGCTCACCGCAGCCGAACACTGAAGCTTTCTTT.

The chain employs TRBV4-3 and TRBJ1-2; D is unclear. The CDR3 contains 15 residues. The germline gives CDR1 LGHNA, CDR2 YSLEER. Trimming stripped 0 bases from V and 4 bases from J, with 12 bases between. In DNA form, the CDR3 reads TGCGCCAGCAGCCAAGACCGGGGTGAGGGCTATGGCTACACCTTC. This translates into CASSQDRGEGYGYTF.

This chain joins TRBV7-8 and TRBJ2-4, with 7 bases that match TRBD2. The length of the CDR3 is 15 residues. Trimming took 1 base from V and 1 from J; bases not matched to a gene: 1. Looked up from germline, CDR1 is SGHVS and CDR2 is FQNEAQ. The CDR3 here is CASSLVGGAKNIQYF. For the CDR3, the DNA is TGTGCCAGCAGCTTAGTCGGGGGGGCCAAAAACATTCAGTACTTC.

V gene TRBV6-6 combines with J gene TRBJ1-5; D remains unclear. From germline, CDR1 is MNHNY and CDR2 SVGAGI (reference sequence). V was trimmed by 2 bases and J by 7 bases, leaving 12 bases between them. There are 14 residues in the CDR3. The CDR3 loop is CASSYGREGQPQHF. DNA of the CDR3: TGTGCCAGCAGTTACGGCCGGGAAGGGCAGCCCCAGCATTTT.